The rows below give T cell receptor beta chains drawn from one sample of a study of T cells in Graves' hyperthyroidism and ophthalmopathy. TCRdb recomputed calls from the multiplex PCR reads with MiXCR, one row per CDR3 protein. The sample carries hundreds of thousands of distinct CDR3 sequences, 45% recorded once. Material for sequencing was peripheral blood or thyroid tissue (not recorded which). The receptors shown here come from an adult man with Graves' disease, either hyperthyroidism or ophthalmopathy (not recorded which). Both conserved end residues are part of each CDR3. Clone size is not always given. Where it is, it says once, few, many or a class for expanded clones.

clone_size j_call v_call cdr3_aa
- TRBJ2-5 TRBV10-3 CAISGELGQETQYF
- TRBJ1-6 TRBV7-8 CASSLSRSSYNSPLHF
few TRBJ2-5 TRBV5-1 CASSLGTGAYQETQYF
- TRBJ1-2 TRBV7-9 CASSLDRVANYGYTF
- TRBJ1-5 TRBV2 CASSFSGRQKGQPQHF
- TRBJ1-4 TRBV12-3/TRBV12-4 CASRLRDSTNEKLFF
- TRBJ2-5 TRBV15 CATSRPTQLATKETQYF
- TRBJ1-4 TRBV24-1 CATSAGPGGGEKPFF
- TRBJ1-2 TRBV12-5 CASGWDRGIGNYGYTF
- TRBJ2-7 TRBV20-1 CSARAIGSGGGSSYEQYF
many TRBJ1-2 TRBV19 CASSWAGTDGYTF
many TRBJ2-5 TRBV7-9 CASSWTEETQYF
many TRBJ2-5 TRBV7-2 CASSTRLAGVGETQYF
- TRBJ2-2 TRBV29-1 CSAMQVTGELFF
- TRBJ2-7 TRBV7-9 CASSLGQGGLGEQYF
- TRBJ1-6 TRBV7-3 CASSLNDGRYSPLHF
many TRBJ2-7 TRBV29-1 CSVDSGGGEQYF
- TRBJ2-5 TRBV5-1 CASSLEGDQETQYF
few TRBJ1-1 TRBV19 CASSWLTGGVEAFF
many TRBJ2-7 TRBV19 CASSIGPGYNEQYF
few TRBJ1-2 TRBV12-3/TRBV12-4 CASSFTGYGYTF
- TRBJ2-5 TRBV5-1 CASSPWEQETQYF
- TRBJ1-4 TRBV19 CASSTDRGRREKLFF
few TRBJ1-1 TRBV7-3 CASSPSGTGDTEAFF
- TRBJ2-7 TRBV7-9 CASSHPRQGRYEQYF
- TRBJ1-4 TRBV30 CAWSNYATNEKLFF
- TRBJ2-7 TRBV14 CASSQDGLAGGEQYF
- TRBJ1-5 TRBV7-2 CASSLAGEPQHF
few TRBJ1-6 TRBV11-2 CASSFLGGTDSPLHF
many TRBJ2-7 TRBV7-9 CASSLGPGQYF
- TRBJ1-2 TRBV6-5 CASSRTESYGYTF
- TRBJ1-5 TRBV19 CASSMPGTTYKPQHF
- TRBJ2-7 TRBV7-9 CASSPTDRGISYEQYF
- TRBJ2-7 TRBV2 CASEGLAGAYEQYF
few TRBJ2-2 TRBV14 CASSQDLRGELFF
- TRBJ1-5 TRBV2 CASSDGQKDQPQHF
- TRBJ1-3 TRBV7-9 CASSLGEQGYTIYF
- TRBJ1-2 TRBV7-8 CASSLSLQGYYGYTF
- TRBJ1-1 TRBV7-2 CASSGGPTRNEAFF
many TRBJ2-7 TRBV7-2 CASSFRVEQYF
few TRBJ1-2 TRBV5-8 CASSLPPDYYGYTF
- TRBJ1-2 TRBV12-3/TRBV12-4 CASSYRQGWNYGYTF
many TRBJ2-7 TRBV2 CASRAGNYEQYF
few TRBJ2-7 TRBV2 CATSAGTGGSYEQYF
many TRBJ1-5 TRBV5-1 CASSLGGQQPQHF
- TRBJ2-5 TRBV20-1 CSATLAVQETQCF